This T cell receptor (beta chain) was sequenced during a study of T cells in Graves' hyperthyroidism and ophthalmopathy. Findings of the study overall: Most thyroid clonotypes with frequency above 0.001 were detected in blood.

Patients were aged 18 to 65, had disease duration under 2 months, and had newly diagnosed hyperthyroidism. Each 10 ml fresh peripheral blood draw supplied the PBMCs. This clonotype was observed once. The antigen is unknown. The CDR3 is made up of 15 amino acids. Germline-derived CDR1 and CDR2 are MNHEY and SMNVEV (reference sequence). The V end lost 5 bases, the J end lost 4 bases, and 17 bases lay between the germline ends. The TCR beta CDR3 regions underwent amplification using RNA transcripts as the source. HTBI primers were the set used in a first-round RT-PCR of the TCR CDR3. Via MiXCR, TCRdb re-called the multiplex PCR reads, giving one row per CDR3 protein. This table has under 350,000 distinct CDR3 sequences, roughly a fifth appearing once.

The J gene is TRBJ2-5, the V gene TRBV27, with a weak D call TRBD1 (5 bases). Sequencing was performed on blood. The receptor was isolated from a woman aged 50 to 60 with Graves' hyperthyroidism. CDR3 sequence (DNA): TGTGCCAGCAGTCAATTTGGGCAGGGCGGAGAGACCCAGTACTTC. Translated, it gives CASSQFGQGGETQYF.